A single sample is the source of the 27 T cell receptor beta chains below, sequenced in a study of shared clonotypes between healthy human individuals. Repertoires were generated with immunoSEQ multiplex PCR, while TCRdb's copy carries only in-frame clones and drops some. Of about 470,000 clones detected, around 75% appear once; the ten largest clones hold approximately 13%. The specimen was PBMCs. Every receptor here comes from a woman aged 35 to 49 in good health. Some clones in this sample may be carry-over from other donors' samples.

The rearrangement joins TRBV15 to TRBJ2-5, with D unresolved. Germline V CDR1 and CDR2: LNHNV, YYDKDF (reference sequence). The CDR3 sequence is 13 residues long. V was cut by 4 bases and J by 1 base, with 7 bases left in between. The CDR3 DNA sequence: TGTGCCACCAGCATGAGATTCCAAGAGACCCAGTACTTC. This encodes CATSMRFQETQYF.

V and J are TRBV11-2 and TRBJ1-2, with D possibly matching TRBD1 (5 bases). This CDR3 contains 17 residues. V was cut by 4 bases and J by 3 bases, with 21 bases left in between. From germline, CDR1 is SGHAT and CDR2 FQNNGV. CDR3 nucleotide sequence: TGTGCCAGCAGCTCTTTAACGGGGCCCTGGGCTCACTATGGCTACACCTTC. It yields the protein CASSSLTGPWAHYGYTF.

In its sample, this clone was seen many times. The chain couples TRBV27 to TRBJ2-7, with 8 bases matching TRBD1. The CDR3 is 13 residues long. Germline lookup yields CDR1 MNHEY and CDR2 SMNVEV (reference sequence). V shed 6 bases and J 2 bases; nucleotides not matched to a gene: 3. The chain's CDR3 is CASRDRVPYEQYF. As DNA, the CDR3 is TGTGCCAGCAGGGACAGGGTCCCCTACGAGCAGTACTTC.

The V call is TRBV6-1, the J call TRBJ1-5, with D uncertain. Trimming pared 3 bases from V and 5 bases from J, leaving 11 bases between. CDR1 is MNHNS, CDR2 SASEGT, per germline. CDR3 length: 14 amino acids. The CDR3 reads CASSDLGPYQPQHF. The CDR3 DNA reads TGTGCCAGCAGTGATCTGGGTCCTTATCAGCCCCAGCATTTT.

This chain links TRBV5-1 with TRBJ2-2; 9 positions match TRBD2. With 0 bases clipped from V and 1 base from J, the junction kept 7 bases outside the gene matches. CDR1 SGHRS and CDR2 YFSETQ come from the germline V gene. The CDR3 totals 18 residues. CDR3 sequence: CASSLDPWTSENTGELFF. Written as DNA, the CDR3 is TGCGCCAGCAGCTTGGACCCATGGACTAGCGAGAACACCGGGGAGCTGTTTTTT.

This CDR3 reads CASSLPGHYGYTF. CDR3 DNA sequence: TGTGCCAGCAGCCTCCCGGGGCACTATGGCTACACCTTC. The V and J genes are TRBV5-6 and TRBJ1-2; a possible D gene is TRBD1 (5 bases). The V gene's germline CDR1 is SGHDT and CDR2 YYEEEE. Trimming took 4 bases from V and 3 from J, leaving 10 bases between them. The CDR3 is made up of 13 amino acids.

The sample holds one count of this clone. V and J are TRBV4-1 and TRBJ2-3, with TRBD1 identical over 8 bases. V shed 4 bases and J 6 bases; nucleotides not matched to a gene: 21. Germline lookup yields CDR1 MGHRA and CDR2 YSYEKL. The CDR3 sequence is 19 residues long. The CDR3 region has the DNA TGCGCCAGCAGCCTACTCCACGGGGACAGGCTGACATTTGGGGATACGCAGTATTTT. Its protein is CASSLLHGDRLTFGDTQYF.

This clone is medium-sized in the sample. CDR3 sequence reads: CASSLGPGKFF. As DNA, the CDR3 is TGTGCCAGCAGCTTGGGCCCAGGGAAGTTCTTC. This chain joins TRBV5-6 and TRBJ2-1; D may be TRBD1 (5 bases). The V end was cut by 0 bases, the J end by 14 bases, with 9 bases between. Germline V gene sequence: CDR1 SGHDT, CDR2 YYEEEE. This CDR3 has 11 amino acids.

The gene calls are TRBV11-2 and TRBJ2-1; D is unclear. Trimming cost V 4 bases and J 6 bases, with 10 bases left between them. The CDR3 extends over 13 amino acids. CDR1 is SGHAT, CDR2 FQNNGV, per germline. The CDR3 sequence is CASSSGSGNEQFF. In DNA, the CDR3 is TGTGCCAGCAGCTCTGGTTCGGGCAATGAGCAGTTCTTC.

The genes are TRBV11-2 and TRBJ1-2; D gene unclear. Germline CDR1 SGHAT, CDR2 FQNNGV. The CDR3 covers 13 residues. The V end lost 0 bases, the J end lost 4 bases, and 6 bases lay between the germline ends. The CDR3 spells CASSLDPVYGYTF. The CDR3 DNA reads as TGTGCCAGCAGCTTAGATCCGGTCTATGGCTACACCTTC.

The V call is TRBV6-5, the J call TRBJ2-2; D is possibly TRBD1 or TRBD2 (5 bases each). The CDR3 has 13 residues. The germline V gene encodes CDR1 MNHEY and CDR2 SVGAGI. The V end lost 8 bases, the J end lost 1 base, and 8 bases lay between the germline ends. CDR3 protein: CASRDLNTGELFF. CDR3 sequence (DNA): TGTGCCAGCCGGGACCTGAACACCGGGGAGCTGTTTTTT.

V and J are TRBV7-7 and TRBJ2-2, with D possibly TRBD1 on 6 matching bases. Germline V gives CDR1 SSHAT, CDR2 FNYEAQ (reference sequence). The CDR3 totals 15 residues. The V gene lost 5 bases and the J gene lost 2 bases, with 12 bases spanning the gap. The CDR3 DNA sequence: TGTGCCAGCAGCCCCGACAGGCCCAACACCGGGGAGCTGTTTTTT. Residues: CASSPDRPNTGELFF.

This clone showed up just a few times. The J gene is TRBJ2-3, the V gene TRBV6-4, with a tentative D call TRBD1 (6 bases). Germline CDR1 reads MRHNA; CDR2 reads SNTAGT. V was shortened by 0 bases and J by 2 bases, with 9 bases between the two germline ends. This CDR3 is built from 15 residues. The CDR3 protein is CASSDSGQPTDTQYF. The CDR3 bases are TGTGCCAGCAGTGACTCGGGACAACCCACAGATACGCAGTATTTT.

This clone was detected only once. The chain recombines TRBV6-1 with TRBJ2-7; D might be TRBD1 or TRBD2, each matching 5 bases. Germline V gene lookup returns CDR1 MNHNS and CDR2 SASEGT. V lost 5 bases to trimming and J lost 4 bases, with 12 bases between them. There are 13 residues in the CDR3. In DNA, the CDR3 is TGTGCCAGCAGTCCTGGGACCCCTTACGAGCAGTACTTC. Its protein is CASSPGTPYEQYF.

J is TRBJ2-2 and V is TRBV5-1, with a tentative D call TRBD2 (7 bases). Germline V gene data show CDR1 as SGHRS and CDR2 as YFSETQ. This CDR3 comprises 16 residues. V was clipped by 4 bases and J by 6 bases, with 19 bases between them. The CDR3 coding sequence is TGCGCCAGCAGCCTTTCCCGGGGGGCGGATCCCGGGGAGCTGTTTTTT. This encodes CASSLSRGADPGELFF.

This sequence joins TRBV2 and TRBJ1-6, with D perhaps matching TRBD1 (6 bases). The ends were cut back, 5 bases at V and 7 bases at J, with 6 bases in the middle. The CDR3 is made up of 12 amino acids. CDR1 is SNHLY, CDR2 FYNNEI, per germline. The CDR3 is CASSTGNSPLHF. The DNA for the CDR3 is TGTGCCAGCAGTACAGGGAATTCACCCCTCCACTTT.

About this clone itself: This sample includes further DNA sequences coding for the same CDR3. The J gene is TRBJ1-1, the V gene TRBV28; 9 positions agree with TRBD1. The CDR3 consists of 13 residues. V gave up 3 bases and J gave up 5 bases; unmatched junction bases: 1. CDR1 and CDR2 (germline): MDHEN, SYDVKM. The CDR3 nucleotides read TGTGCCAGCAGTTTCGACAGGGGGACTGAAGCTTTCTTT. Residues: CASSFDRGTEAFF.

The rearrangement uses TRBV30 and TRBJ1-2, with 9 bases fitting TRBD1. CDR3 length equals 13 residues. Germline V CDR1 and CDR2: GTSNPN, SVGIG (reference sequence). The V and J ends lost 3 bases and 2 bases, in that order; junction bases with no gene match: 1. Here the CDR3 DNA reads TGTGCCTGGAGGACAGGGGGAAACTATGGCTACACCTTC. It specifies CAWRTGGNYGYTF. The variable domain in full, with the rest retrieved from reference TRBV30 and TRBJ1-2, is SQTIHQWPATLVQPVGSPLSLECTVEGTSNPNLYWYRQAAGRGLQLLFYSVGIGQISSEVPQNLSASRPQDRQFILSSKKLLLSDSGFYLCAWRTGGNYGYTFGSGTRLTVV.

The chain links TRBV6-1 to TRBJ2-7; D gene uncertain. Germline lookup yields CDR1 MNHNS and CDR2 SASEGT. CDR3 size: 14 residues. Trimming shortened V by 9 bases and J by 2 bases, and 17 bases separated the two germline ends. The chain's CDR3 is CASQMESPAYEQYF. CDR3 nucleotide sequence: TGTGCCAGTCAAATGGAGTCGCCGGCCTACGAGCAGTACTTC.

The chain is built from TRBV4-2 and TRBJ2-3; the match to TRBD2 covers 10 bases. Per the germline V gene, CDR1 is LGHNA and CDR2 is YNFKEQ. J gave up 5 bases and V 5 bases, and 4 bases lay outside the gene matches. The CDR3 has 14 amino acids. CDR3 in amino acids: CASSTGLARDTQYF. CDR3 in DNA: TGTGCCAGCAGCACGGGACTAGCGAGAGATACGCAGTATTTT.

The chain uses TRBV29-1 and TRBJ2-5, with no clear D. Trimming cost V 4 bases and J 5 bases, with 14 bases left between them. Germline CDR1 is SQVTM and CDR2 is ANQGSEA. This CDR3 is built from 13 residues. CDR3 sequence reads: CSVAFGARETQYF. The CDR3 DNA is TGCAGCGTTGCGTTCGGAGCCCGTGAGACCCAGTACTTC. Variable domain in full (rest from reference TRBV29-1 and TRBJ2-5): SAVISQKPSRDICQRGTSLTIQCQVDSQVTMMFWYRQQPGQSLTLIATANQGSEATYESGFVIDKFPISRPNLTFSTLTVSNMSPEDSSIYLCSVAFGARETQYFGPGTRLLVL.

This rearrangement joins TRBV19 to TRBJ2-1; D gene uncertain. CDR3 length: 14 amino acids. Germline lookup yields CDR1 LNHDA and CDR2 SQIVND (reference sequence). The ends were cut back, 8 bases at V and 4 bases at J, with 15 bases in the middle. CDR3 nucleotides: TGTGCCAGTGCCCCTTGGGGTGCGTACAATGAGCAGTTCTTC. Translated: CASAPWGAYNEQFF.

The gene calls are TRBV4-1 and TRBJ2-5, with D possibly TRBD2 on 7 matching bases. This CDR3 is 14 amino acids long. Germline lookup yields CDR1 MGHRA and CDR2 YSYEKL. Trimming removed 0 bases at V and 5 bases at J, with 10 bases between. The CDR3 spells CASSQEGGPETQYF. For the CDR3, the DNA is TGCGCCAGCAGCCAAGAGGGGGGGCCGGAGACCCAGTACTTC.

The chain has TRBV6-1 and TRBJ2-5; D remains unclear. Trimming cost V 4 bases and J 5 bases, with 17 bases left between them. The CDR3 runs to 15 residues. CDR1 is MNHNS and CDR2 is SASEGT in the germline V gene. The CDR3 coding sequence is TGTGCCAGCAGTGTAGGGCCCGTCGACGGCGAGACCCAGTACTTC. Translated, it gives CASSVGPVDGETQYF.

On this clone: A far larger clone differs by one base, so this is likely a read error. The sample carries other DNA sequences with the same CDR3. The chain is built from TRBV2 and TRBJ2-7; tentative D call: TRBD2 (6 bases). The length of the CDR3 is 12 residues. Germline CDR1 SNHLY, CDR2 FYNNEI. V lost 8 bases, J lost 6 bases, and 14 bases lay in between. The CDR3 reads CASGGLAGEQYF. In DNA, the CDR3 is TGTGCCAGCGGGGGACTGGCGGGCGAGCAGTACTTC.

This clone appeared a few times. The CDR3 reads CASSDVLAGEAGELFF. DNA of the CDR3: TGTGCCAGCAGTGACGTACTAGCGGGAGAGGCCGGGGAGCTGTTTTTT. J is TRBJ2-2 and V is TRBV6-4; 11 bases match TRBD2. Germline V lookup: CDR1 MRHNA, CDR2 SNTAGT. V gave up 2 bases and J gave up 6 bases; unmatched junction bases: 5. The CDR3 spans 16 residues.

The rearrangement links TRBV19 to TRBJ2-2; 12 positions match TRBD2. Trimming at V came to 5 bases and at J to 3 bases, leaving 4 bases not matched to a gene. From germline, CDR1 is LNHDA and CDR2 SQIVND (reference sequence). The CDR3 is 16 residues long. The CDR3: CASSGTSGPHTGELFF. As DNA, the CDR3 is TGTGCCAGTAGTGGGACTAGCGGGCCCCACACCGGGGAGCTGTTTTTT.